The 25 T cell receptor beta chains below come from one sample, sequenced in a study of blood T cell repertoires in COVID-19 (TCRdb year 2020). Receptors were amplified or captured by the immunoSEQ multiplex PCR assay. The immuneACCESS repertoire file appears here via TCRdb, limited to in-frame rearrangements. These files lack a portion of the clones; in checked studies, under half of the deficit traces to unresolved V genes, and the cause of the others is not known. The sample table records just over 300,000 clones; about 90% of these occur just once. The biggest ten clones account for about 2.5% of the sample. Material for sequencing was peripheral blood. All receptors come from a man in his late teens or twenties with active or convalescent COVID-19.

The chain is built from TRBV7-6 and TRBJ2-2, with 9 positions matching TRBD1. The CDR3 has 15 amino acids. Unmatched junction bases numbered 8, after V lost 6 bases and J lost 6 bases. Germline-derived CDR1 and CDR2 are SGHVS and FNYEAQ. CDR3 nucleotides: TGTGCCAGCAGATGGGGACAGGGCGTGGCCGGGGAGCTGTTTTTT. Encoded protein: CASRWGQGVAGELFF.

The V call is TRBV30, the J call TRBJ1-1, with TRBD1 matching over 7 bases. V dropped 3 bases and J dropped 2; count of bases not matched to a gene: 9. CDR3 length equals 15 residues. Germline CDR1 is GTSNPN and CDR2 is SVGIG (reference sequence). In DNA, the CDR3 is TGTGCCTGGAGGCCCGAGGGGGCTGAAAACACTGAAGCTTTCTTT. Protein product: CAWRPEGAENTEAFF.

The chain is built from TRBV29-1 and TRBJ2-1; D is uncertain. This CDR3 contains 10 residues. Germline CDR1 is SQVTM and CDR2 is ANQGSEA. Trimming removed 3 bases at V and 7 bases at J, with 4 bases between. The CDR3 is CSVDGNEQFF. CDR3 nucleotides: TGCAGCGTTGACGGGAATGAGCAGTTCTTC.

The J gene is TRBJ2-5, the V gene TRBV6-5; 7 bases fit TRBD2. The CDR3 length is 14 residues. Looked up from germline, CDR1 is MNHEY and CDR2 is SVGAGI. V shed 2 bases, J shed 5 bases, and the junction held 5 bases outside the gene matches. The CDR3 coding sequence is TGTGCCAGCAGTTACCCGGGGGGAGGGGAGACCCAGTACTTC. It translates to CASSYPGGGETQYF.

As for this clone: Different DNA sequences within this sample yield the same CDR3. The chain carries TRBV27 and TRBJ2-7; 13 positions match TRBD2. The CDR3 is 15 residues long. The germline V gene encodes CDR1 MNHEY and CDR2 SMNVEV (reference sequence). V trimming: 6 bases; J trimming: 2 bases; junction bases outside the gene matches: 4. The CDR3 coding sequence is TGTGCCAGCAGCTTACTAGCGGGGGGGACCTACGAGCAGTACTTC. Amino acids: CASSLLAGGTYEQYF.

The chain employs TRBV7-2 and TRBJ1-4; possibly TRBD1 for D (5 bases). This CDR3 spans 15 amino acids. CDR1 is SGHTA and CDR2 is FQGNSA in the germline V gene. Trimming removed 3 bases at V and 2 bases at J, with 10 bases between. DNA of the CDR3: TGTGCCAGCAGCTTTCTGTCAGGGACTAATGAAAAACTGTTTTTT. The encoded protein is CASSFLSGTNEKLFF.

The J gene is TRBJ1-1, the V gene TRBV19; D not resolved. Germline V gives CDR1 LNHDA, CDR2 SQIVND (reference sequence). Deletions cut 3 bases from V and 4 bases from J, with 9 bases between. This CDR3 spans 13 amino acids. The CDR3 DNA reads TGTGCCAGTAGTATCGGGGAGGCCACTGAAGCTTTCTTT. Protein sequence: CASSIGEATEAFF. The variable domain in full, completed from reference TRBV19 and TRBJ1-1, reads DGGITQSPKYLFRKEGQNVTLSCEQNLNHDAMYWYRQDPGQGLRLIYYSQIVNDFQKGDIAEGYSVSREKKESFPLTVTSAQKNPTAFYLCASSIGEATEAFFGQGTRLTVV.

This sequence joins TRBV18 and TRBJ2-1; 14 nucleotides line up with TRBD2. Germline assignment: CDR1 KGHSH and CDR2 LQKENI. The J segment lost 4 bases and the V segment lost 4 bases, leaving 6 bases of the junction unmatched. The CDR3 sequence is 17 residues long. The CDR3 region is CASSLTTSGGEYNEQFF. The DNA of the CDR3 is TGTGCCAGCTCACTTACGACTAGCGGGGGGGAATACAATGAGCAGTTCTTC.

The chain recombines TRBV7-2 with TRBJ2-4, with D hard to call. The CDR3 sequence is 15 residues long. Germline CDR1 and CDR2: SGHTA and FQGNSA. The V gene lost 5 bases and the J gene lost 7 bases, with 18 bases spanning the gap. The CDR3 DNA sequence: TGTGCCAGCAGCCTAGAAGGAACCCGAGGTAACATTCAGTACTTC. Its protein is CASSLEGTRGNIQYF.

This clone occurred once. CDR3 DNA sequence: TGTGCCACCCGGCGGGGGGGCCCCGGAAATGAGCAGTTCTTC. It encodes CATRRGGPGNEQFF. The chain employs TRBV11-1 and TRBJ2-1; TRBD2 matches 9 bases. CDR1 and CDR2 from the germline V gene are SGHAT and FQDESV (reference sequence). V dropped 10 bases and J dropped 7; count of bases not matched to a gene: 11. There are 14 residues in the CDR3.

The chain joins TRBV27 to TRBJ2-6; no clear D gene. This CDR3 has 17 amino acids. CDR1 is MNHEY and CDR2 is SMNVEV in the germline V gene (reference sequence). The ends were cut back, 1 base at V and 1 base at J, with 11 bases in the middle. CDR3 sequence (DNA): TGTGCCAGCAGTTTATTTCCAGTACGATCTGGGGCCAACGTCCTGACTTTC. Its translation is CASSLFPVRSGANVLTF.

J is TRBJ2-5 and V is TRBV5-1, with D maybe TRBD2 (6 bases). The germline V gene encodes CDR1 SGHRS and CDR2 YFSETQ. V dropped 1 base and J dropped 5 bases, with 12 bases sitting between them. This CDR3 has 14 amino acids. CDR3 nucleotides: TGCGCCAGCAGCTTGTTGGAGGGAAGGGAGACCCAGTACTTC. Its protein is CASSLLEGRETQYF.

V is TRBV2 and J is TRBJ2-7; no definite D call. Per the germline V gene, CDR1 is SNHLY and CDR2 is FYNNEI. CDR3 length: 14 residues. Trimming took 2 bases from V and 3 from J, leaving 11 bases between them. The CDR3 here is CASSENPGFYEQYF. DNA for the CDR3: TGTGCCAGCAGTGAAAACCCAGGCTTCTACGAGCAGTACTTC.

The chain uses TRBV12-5 and TRBJ2-3, with 12 nucleotides matching TRBD2. The CDR3 totals 15 residues. J was trimmed by 6 bases and V by 3 bases; bases with no gene match: 4. Germline CDR1 is LGHNT and CDR2 is FRNRAP. As DNA, the CDR3 is TGTGCTAGTGGTTTCCTAGCGGGGGGGGTGGATACGCAGTATTTT. Translation gives CASGFLAGGVDTQYF.

The chain is built from TRBV6-5 and TRBJ1-3; 9 positions agree with TRBD1. The V gene's germline CDR1 is MNHEY and CDR2 SVGAGI. The V segment lost 6 bases and the J segment 3 bases; nucleotides outside the gene matches: 6. The CDR3 has 15 residues. Here the CDR3 DNA reads TGTGCCAGCAGCCCCGGGACAGGGAGTGGAAACACCATATATTTT. Protein: CASSPGTGSGNTIYF.

The genes are TRBV6-5 and TRBJ1-2, with D unresolved. Germline CDR1 and CDR2: MNHEY and SVGAGI. Deletions cut 10 bases from V and 6 bases from J, with 18 bases between. The CDR3 consists of 13 residues. In DNA, the CDR3 is TGTGCCACCAAGACATGGCAGATTAATGGCTACACCTTC. Protein: CATKTWQINGYTF.

The chain combines TRBV7-9 with TRBJ1-1, with D possibly being TRBD1 (6 bases). The CDR3 runs 15 residues. Germline assignment: CDR1 SEHNR and CDR2 FQNEAQ (reference sequence). The V gene lost 3 bases and the J gene lost 0 bases, with 11 bases spanning the gap. Here the CDR3 reads CASSFQDRLNTEAFF. DNA for the CDR3: TGTGCCAGCAGCTTCCAGGACAGATTGAACACTGAAGCTTTCTTT. The complete variable domain, with remaining parts taken from reference TRBV7-9 and TRBJ1-1, reads DTGVSQNPRHKITKRGQNVTFRCDPISEHNRLYWYRQTLGQGPEFLTYFQNEAQLEKSRLLSDRFSAERPKGSFSTLEIQRTEQGDSAMYLCASSFQDRLNTEAFFGQGTRLTVV.

The J gene is TRBJ2-7, the V gene TRBV7-2; a possible D gene is TRBD2 (6 bases). In germline, CDR1 is SGHTA, CDR2 FQGNSA. Trimming took 1 base from V and 6 from J, leaving 13 bases between them. The CDR3 runs to 14 residues. CDR3 sequence: CASSLVGGGVEQYF. The DNA of the CDR3 is TGTGCCAGCAGCTTAGTCGGGGGTGGAGTCGAGCAGTACTTC. Full variable domain (rest looked up from reference TRBV7-2 and TRBJ2-7): GAGVSQSPSNKVTEKGKDVELRCDPISGHTALYWYRQSLGQGLEFLIYFQGNSAPDKSGLPSDRFSAERTGGSVSTLTIQRTQQEDSAVYLCASSLVGGGVEQYFGPGTRLTVT.

The genes are TRBV9 and TRBJ2-7; 9 bases are a match to TRBD1. The germline V gene encodes CDR1 SGDLS and CDR2 YYNGEE. The J segment lost 9 bases and the V segment lost 3 bases, leaving 10 bases of the junction unmatched. The CDR3 totals 14 residues. The CDR3 nucleotides read TGTGCCAGCAGCGGCGGACAGGGGCCTAACGGGCAGTACTTC. This translates into CASSGGQGPNGQYF.

The chain is built from TRBV18 and TRBJ1-1; 9 bases are shared with TRBD1. The CDR3 spans 15 residues. Looked up from germline, CDR1 is KGHSH and CDR2 is LQKENI. V gave up 4 bases and J gave up 3 bases; unmatched junction bases: 6. CDR3 residues: CASSQQGARDTEAFF. CDR3 in DNA: TGTGCCAGCTCACAACAGGGGGCGCGGGACACTGAAGCTTTCTTT.

This clone showed up just once. Other nucleotide sequences from this sample produce the same CDR3. The V call is TRBV27, the J call TRBJ2-1, with a weak D call TRBD2 (5 bases). CDR1 is MNHEY and CDR2 is SMNVEV in the germline V gene (reference sequence). The CDR3 covers 13 residues. The V end was cut by 4 bases, the J end by 7 bases, with 11 bases between. The CDR3 loop reads CASSSPGGNEQFF. DNA of the CDR3: TGTGCCAGCAGTTCCCCGGGCGGGAATGAGCAGTTCTTC.

This clone was recorded only once. V and J are TRBV5-4 and TRBJ2-7, with 8 bases fitting TRBD2. The CDR3 spans 16 residues. The junction had 12 bases not matched to a gene; V was cut back by 2 bases and J by 5 bases. CDR1 and CDR2 from the germline V gene are SGHNT and YYREEE (reference sequence). The CDR3 bases are TGTGCCAGCAGCTTCTCCAGCGGGAGCCGTTTGGACGAGCAGTACTTC. This gives the protein CASSFSSGSRLDEQYF.

V usage is TRBV7-2 and J usage is TRBJ2-7; 10 nucleotides match TRBD2. CDR1 and CDR2 (germline): SGHTA, FQGNSA. The CDR3 sequence is 18 residues long. J was trimmed by 0 bases and V by 1 base; bases with no gene match: 9. This CDR3 is CASSLDVPSGGRSYEQYF. The CDR3 region has the DNA TGTGCCAGCAGCTTAGATGTCCCTAGCGGGGGACGCTCCTACGAGCAGTACTTC.

The rearrangement links TRBV7-8 to TRBJ1-5; D possibly corresponds to TRBD1 (5 bases). Trimming pared 5 bases from V and 0 bases from J, leaving 17 bases between. The CDR3 is made up of 17 amino acids. From germline, CDR1 is SGHVS and CDR2 FQNEAQ. CDR3 coding DNA: TGTGCCAGCAGCCCTCGGACAACGAGTTATAGCAATCAGCCCCAGCATTTT. Translating it yields CASSPRTTSYSNQPQHF.

This chain links TRBV9 with TRBJ2-2; no clear D gene. There are 14 residues in the CDR3. V dropped 0 bases and J dropped 7 bases, with 10 bases sitting between them. The germline gives CDR1 SGDLS, CDR2 YYNGEE. The CDR3 loop is CASSVARSVGELFF. The CDR3 DNA reads as TGTGCCAGCAGCGTAGCCCGGAGTGTCGGGGAGCTGTTTTTT.